The present T cell receptor (beta chain) was sequenced within a study of Graves' ophthalmopathy and Graves' hyperthyroidism. The germline CDR1 and CDR2 sequences are DFQATT and SNEGSKA (reference sequence). CDR3 length: 16 residues. Using RNA transcripts, the TCR beta CDR3 regions were amplified. The authors performed first-round RT-PCR with HTBI primers and then a second-round multiplex PCR. TCRdb independently ran MiXCR on the multiplex PCR reads; one entry per CDR3 protein. Of hundreds of thousands of distinct CDR3 sequences in the sample, around 21% were seen once. Calling hyperthyroidism stable required that no ophthalmopathy show up within 18 months of follow-up. The hyperthyroidism patients, aged 18 to 65, had been newly diagnosed, with under 2 months' duration. A volume of around 9.5 ml of fresh peripheral blood supplied the PBMCs. This clonotype was observed a handful of times. Mismatch with germline at one junction end may stem from a read error.

This chain connects TRBV20-1 to TRBJ2-4, with D tentatively TRBD1 (6 bases). The sequence was obtained from a woman aged 18 to 35 with stable Graves' hyperthyroidism. The sequencing input was peripheral blood. In DNA form, the CDR3 reads TGCAGTGCTAGAGGCTCACAGGGTTGGTCCAAAAACATTAAGTACTTC. Translated: CSARGSQGWSKNIKYF.